This T cell receptor (beta chain) is drawn from a study of T cells in Graves' hyperthyroidism and ophthalmopathy. Study information: Peripheral blood was acquired at first diagnosis, ahead of any therapy whatsoever. Overall study results and limits: From stable hyperthyroidism, ophthalmopathy was set apart by a 13 V-J model.

What was amplified from RNA transcripts were TCR beta CDR3 regions. RT-PCR in the first round (using the HTBI primer set) targeted the TCR CDR3. One entry per CDR3 protein results from TCRdb running MiXCR on the multiplex PCR reads. This table has about 360,000 distinct CDR3 sequences, about 15% appearing once. Comments on this clonotype: Antigen: not known.

Trimming shortened V by 1 base and J by 3 bases, and 6 bases separated the two germline ends. Per germline, CDR1 DFQATT and CDR2 SNEGSKA (reference sequence). The CDR3 consists of 12 residues. Newly diagnosed hyperthyroidism, duration under 2 months, in patients aged 18 to 65. The blood sample was taken at first hyperthyroidism diagnosis, before any ophthalmopathy symptoms. The sequencing input was blood. This clonotype was obtained from a woman aged 18-30 years with Graves' hyperthyroidism that later progressed to Graves' ophthalmopathy. The chain couples TRBV20-1 to TRBJ2-5; D remains unclear. CDR3 nucleotides: TGCAGTGCTAGAGGGCAGAAAGAGACCCAGTACTTC. It specifies CSARGQKETQYF.